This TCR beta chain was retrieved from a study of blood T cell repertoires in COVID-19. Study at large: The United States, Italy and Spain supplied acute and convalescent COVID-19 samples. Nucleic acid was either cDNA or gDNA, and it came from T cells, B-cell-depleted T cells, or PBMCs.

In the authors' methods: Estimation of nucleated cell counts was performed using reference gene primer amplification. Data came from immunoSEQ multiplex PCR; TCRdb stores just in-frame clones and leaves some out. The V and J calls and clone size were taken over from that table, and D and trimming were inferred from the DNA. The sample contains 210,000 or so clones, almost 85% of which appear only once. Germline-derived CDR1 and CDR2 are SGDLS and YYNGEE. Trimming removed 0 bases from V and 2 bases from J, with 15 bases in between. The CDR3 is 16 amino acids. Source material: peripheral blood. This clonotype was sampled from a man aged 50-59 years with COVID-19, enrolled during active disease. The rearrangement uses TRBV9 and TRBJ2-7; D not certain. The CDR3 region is CASSVAATALTYEQYF. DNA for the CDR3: TGTGCCAGCAGCGTAGCGGCTACAGCCTTAACCTACGAGCAGTACTTC.